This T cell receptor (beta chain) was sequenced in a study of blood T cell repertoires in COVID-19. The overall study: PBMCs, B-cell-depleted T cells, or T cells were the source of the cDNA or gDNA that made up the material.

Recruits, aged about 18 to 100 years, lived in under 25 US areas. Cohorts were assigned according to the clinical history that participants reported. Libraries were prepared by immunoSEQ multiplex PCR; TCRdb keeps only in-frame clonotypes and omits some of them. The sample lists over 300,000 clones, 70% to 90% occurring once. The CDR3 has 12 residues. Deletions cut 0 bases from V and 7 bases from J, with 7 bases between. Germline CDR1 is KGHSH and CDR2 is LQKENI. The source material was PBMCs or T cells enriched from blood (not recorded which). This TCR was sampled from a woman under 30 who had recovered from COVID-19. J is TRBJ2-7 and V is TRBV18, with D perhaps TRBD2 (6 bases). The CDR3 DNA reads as TGTGCCAGCTCACCACCGGGAGGAGAGCAGTACTTC. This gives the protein CASSPPGGEQYF.